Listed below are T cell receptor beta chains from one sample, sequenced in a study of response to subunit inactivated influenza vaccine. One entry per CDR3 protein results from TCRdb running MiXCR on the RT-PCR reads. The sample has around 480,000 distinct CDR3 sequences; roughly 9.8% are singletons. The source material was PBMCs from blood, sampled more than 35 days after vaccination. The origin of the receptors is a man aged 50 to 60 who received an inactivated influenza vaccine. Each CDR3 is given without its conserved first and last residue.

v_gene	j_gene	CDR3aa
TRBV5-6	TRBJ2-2	ASSIISGDGELF
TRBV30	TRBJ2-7	AWGGWGEQY
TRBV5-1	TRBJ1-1	ASSSDGNTEAF
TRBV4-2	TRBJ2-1	ASSQDHLGAYNEQF
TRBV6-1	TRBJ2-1	ASTGGKQF
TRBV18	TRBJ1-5	ASSPFRGGLNQPQH
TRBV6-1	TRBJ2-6	ASTPRNSGANVLT
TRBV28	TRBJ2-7	ASRDGSYEQY
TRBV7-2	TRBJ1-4	ASSLSTLRNEKLF
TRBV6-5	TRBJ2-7	ASSYTDRGYEQY
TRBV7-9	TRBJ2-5	ASNNRLAGEVEETQY
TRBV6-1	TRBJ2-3	ASSPGGAIDTQY
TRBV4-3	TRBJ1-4	ASSRDRVMRGDEKLF
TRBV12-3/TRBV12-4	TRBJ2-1	ASSLSSGANEQF
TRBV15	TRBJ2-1	ATSQREGSYNEQF
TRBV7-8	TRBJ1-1	ASTELDLRDTEAF
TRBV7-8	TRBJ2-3	ASSLEATHTDTQY
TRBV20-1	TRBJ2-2	SADADRNTGELF
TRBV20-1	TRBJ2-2	SASRGRVLNTGELF
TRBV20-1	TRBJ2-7	SAGQAGYEQY
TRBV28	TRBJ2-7	ASSSLTGTASYEQY
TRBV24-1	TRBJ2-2	ATSDPYRTGGRTGELF
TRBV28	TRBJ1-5	ASSFRRVGQPQH
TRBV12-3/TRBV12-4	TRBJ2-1	ASRGGLAGTSYNEQF
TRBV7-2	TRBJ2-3	ASRRDADTQY
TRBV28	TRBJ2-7	ASRWGTAREQY
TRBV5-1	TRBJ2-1	ASSLPSNNEQF
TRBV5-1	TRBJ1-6	ASSLGSRVNSPLH
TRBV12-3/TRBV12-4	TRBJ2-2	ASSAATWNTGELF
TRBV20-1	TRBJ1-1	SAPEGPEAF
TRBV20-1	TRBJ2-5	SAPGHMGQETQY
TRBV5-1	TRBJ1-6	ASSPVTGTSPLH
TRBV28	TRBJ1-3	ASRRGTDGNTIY
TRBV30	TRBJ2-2	AWSAGPGELF
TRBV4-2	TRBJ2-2	ASSHQAGKNTGELF
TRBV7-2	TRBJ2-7	ASSLLLGVSEQY
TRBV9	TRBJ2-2	ASSVRGLAGGPAGELF
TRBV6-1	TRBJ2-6	ASRNQGQGWANVLT
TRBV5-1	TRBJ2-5	ASSRDMQETQY
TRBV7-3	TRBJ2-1	ASSQTGTSGNEQF
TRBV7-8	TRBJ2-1	ASGQESYNEQF
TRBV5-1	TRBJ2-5	ASSLAGTEQETQY
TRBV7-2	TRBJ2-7	ASSLAGLRGYEQY
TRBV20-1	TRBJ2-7	SARDRDNTYEQY
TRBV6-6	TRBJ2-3	ASRGRNLDTQY
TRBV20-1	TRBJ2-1	SASESGSYNEQF
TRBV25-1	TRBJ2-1	ASSETSGGEYEQF
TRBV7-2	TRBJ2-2	ASSLAHWQANTGELF
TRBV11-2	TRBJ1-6	ASSLAAGAPLH
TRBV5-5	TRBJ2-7	ASSLNRDFYEQY
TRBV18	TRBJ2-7	ASSPLTGGSHEQY
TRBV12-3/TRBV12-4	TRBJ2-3	ASSLKRDTDTQY
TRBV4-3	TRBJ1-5	ASSQNRGAGQPQH
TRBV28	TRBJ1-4	ASSLLTGDHEKLF
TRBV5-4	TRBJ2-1	ASSSGKQGGPNEQF
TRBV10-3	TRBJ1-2	AIRSGTGSANYGYT
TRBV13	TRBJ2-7	ASSYMNLGARDEQY
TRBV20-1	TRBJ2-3	SAETRGDTQY
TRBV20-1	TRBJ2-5	SARYPGETQY
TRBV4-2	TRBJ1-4	ASSQSKAGGLMEEKLF